This T cell receptor beta chain was documented in a study of blood T cell repertoires in COVID-19. The overall study: T cells, B-cell-depleted T cells, or PBMCs provided the cDNA or gDNA that served as material.

Original processing methods: Researchers report that nucleated cell counts were estimated from reference gene primer amplification. The repertoire was sequenced with immunoSEQ multiplex PCR; TCRdb's copy has only in-frame clones and lacks some. V and J calls plus clone size are reproduced from that table; the DNA served to infer D and trimming. The data show roughly 150,000 clones, around 87% seen once. Seattle researchers signed up patients amid active infection and tracked them longitudinally. This sequence originates from a woman at least 80 years old with COVID-19, enrolled during active disease. The sequencing input was peripheral blood.

The CDR3 loop reads CASKMLLTGGGGYTF. CDR3 nucleotide sequence: TGCGCCAGCAAAATGCTACTAACAGGGGGCGGCGGCTACACCTTC. The chain recombines TRBV5-1 with TRBJ1-2, with 9 bases fitting TRBD1. Trimming at V came to 6 bases and at J to 8 bases, leaving 14 bases not matched to a gene. The CDR3 runs 15 residues. Germline assignment: CDR1 SGHRS and CDR2 YFSETQ. Drawing the rest from reference TRBV5-1 and TRBJ1-2, the complete variable domain is KAGVTQTPRYLIKTRGQQVTLSCSPISGHRSVSWYQQTPGQGLQFLFEYFSETQRNKGNFPGRFSGRQFSNSRSEMNVSTLELGDSALYLCASKMLLTGGGGYTFGSGTRLTVV.